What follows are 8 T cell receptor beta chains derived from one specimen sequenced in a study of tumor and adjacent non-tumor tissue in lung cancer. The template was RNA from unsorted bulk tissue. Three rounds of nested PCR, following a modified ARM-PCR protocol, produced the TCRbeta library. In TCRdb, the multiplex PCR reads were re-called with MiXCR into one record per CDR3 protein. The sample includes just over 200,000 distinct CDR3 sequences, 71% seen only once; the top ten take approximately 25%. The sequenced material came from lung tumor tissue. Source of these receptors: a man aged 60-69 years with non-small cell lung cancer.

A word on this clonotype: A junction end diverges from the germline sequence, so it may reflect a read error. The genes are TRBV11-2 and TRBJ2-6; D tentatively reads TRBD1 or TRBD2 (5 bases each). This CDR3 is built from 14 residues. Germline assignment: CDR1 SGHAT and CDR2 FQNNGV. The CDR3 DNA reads TGTGCCAGCAGTCCTATCTCCGGGGCCAACCTCCTGCCCTTC. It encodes CASSPISGANLLPF.

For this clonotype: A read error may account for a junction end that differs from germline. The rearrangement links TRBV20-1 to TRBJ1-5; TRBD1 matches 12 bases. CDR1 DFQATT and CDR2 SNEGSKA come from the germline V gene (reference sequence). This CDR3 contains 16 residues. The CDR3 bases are TGCAGTGCTAGAGATACAGGGACAGGGGGCAATCATCCCCAGCATTTT. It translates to CSARDTGTGGNHPQHF.

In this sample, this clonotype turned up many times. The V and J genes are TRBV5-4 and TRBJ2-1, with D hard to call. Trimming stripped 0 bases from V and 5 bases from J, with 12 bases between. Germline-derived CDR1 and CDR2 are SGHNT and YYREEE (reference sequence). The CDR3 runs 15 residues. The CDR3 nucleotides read TGTGCCAGCAGCTTGGAGTCCCGGCGAGACAATGAGCAGTTCTTC. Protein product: CASSLESRRDNEQFF. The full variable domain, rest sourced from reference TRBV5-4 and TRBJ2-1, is ETGVTQSPTHLIKTRGQQVTLRCSSQSGHNTVSWYQQALGQGPQFIFQYYREEENGRGNFPPRFSGLQFPNYSSELNVNALELDDSALYLCASSLESRRDNEQFFGPGTRLTVL.

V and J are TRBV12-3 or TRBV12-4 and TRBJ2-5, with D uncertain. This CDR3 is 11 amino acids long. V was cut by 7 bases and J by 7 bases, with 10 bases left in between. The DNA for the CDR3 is TGTGCCAGCAATCCCGAGGCGACCCAGTACTTC. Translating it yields CASNPEATQYF.

In DNA, the CDR3 is TGTGCTAACAGTTTAGGTGTGGGGGGTGCGCAAGAGACCCAGTACTTC. This translates into CANSLGVGGAQETQYF. The V gene is TRBV12-3 or TRBV12-4, the J gene TRBJ2-5, with a weak D call TRBD2 (6 bases). The CDR3 sequence is 16 residues long.

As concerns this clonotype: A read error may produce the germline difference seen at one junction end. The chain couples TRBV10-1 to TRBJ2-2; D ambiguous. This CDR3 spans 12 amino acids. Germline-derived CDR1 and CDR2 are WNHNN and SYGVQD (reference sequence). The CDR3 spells CASSGHTGELFF. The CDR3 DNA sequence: TGCGCCAGCAGTGGACACACAGGGGAGCTGTTTTTT.

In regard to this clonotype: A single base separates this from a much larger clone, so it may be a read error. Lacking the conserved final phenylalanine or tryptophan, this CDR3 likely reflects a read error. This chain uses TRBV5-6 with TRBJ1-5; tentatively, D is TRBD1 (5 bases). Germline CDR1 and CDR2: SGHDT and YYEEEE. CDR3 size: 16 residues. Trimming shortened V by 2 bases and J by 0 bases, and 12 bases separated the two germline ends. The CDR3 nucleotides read TGTGCCAGCAGCTTCGGGACTACCGTTAGCAATCAGCCCCAGCATTCT. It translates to CASSFGTTVSNQPQHS.

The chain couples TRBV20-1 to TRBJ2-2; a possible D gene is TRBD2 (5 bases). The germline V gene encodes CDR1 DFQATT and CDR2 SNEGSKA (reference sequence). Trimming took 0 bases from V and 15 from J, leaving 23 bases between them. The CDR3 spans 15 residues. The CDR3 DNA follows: TGCAGTGCTAGAGAATCCGCTGTATCCACCGGGAAGGTGTTTTTT. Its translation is CSARESAVSTGKVFF.